This entry lists 12 T cell receptor beta chains sequenced from one sample in a study of identical twins. In TCRdb, the 5' RACE reads were re-called with MiXCR into one record per CDR3 protein. The sample has about 530,000 distinct CDR3 sequences; about 15% are singletons. These data were likewise used in another study, on yellow fever vaccine responses in identical twins.

Sequenced input: CD4+ T cells sorted from blood. The receptor source for this set is a young woman in good health.

The V call is TRBV7-3, the J call TRBJ2-7; 8 bases are a match to TRBD1. The CDR3 runs to 18 residues. Germline V gene sequence: CDR1 SGHTA, CDR2 FQGTGA. V lost 11 bases and J lost 0; bases outside the gene matches: 21. The CDR3 DNA follows: TGTGCCTTCAGTTCACCCAACTCGACAGGGGTGAGCTCCTACGAGCAGTACGTC. Its protein product is CAFSSPNSTGVSSYEQYV.

This clonotype was observed many times. The chain uses TRBV5-1 and TRBJ2-1, with TRBD2 matching 8 bases. Germline CDR1 is SGHRS and CDR2 is YFSETQ. V was pared by 3 bases and J by 5 bases, with 13 bases of the junction left unmatched. The CDR3 runs to 17 residues. CDR3 sequence (DNA): TGCGCCAGCAGCTCCCCATTTCGGGGGGGTTCCAACAATGAGCAGTTCTTC. The encoded protein is CASSSPFRGGSNNEQFF.

There are a few counts of this clonotype. J is TRBJ1-5 and V is TRBV20-1; D might be TRBD1 (5 bases). The CDR3 extends over 12 amino acids. Germline loops: CDR1 DFQATT, CDR2 SNEGSKA (reference sequence). CDR3 DNA: TGCGTGATACAGGCCGGGAATCAGCCCCAGCATTTT. Encoded protein: CVIQAGNQPQHF.

The chain links TRBV20-1 to TRBJ1-1, with D unclear. CDR1 and CDR2 from the germline V gene are DFQATT and SNEGSKA (reference sequence). CDR3 length: 13 residues. V was pared by 6 bases and J by 6 bases, with 17 bases between. The CDR3: CSAESQIAAEAFF. Written as DNA, the CDR3 is TGCAGTGCCGAAAGTCAGATAGCGGCTGAAGCTTTCTTT.

This sequence joins TRBV20-1 and TRBJ2-1, with D unclear. The V gene lost 8 bases and the J gene lost 0 bases, with 8 bases spanning the gap. Germline CDR1 reads DFQATT; CDR2 reads SNEGSKA (reference sequence). The CDR3 length is 12 residues. The CDR3 spells CSLGRSYNEQFF. Written as DNA, the CDR3 is TGCAGTCTGGGCCGCTCCTACAATGAGCAGTTCTTC.

This clonotype was observed a handful of times. The chain employs TRBV6-5 and TRBJ2-4, with 8 bases aligning to TRBD1. Looked up from germline, CDR1 is MNHEY and CDR2 is SVGAGI. V dropped 3 bases and J dropped 1; count of bases not matched to a gene: 8. This CDR3 spans 17 amino acids. CDR3 amino acids: CASSYKVTGGAKNIQYF. The CDR3 nucleotides are TGTGCCAGCAGTTATAAAGTCACAGGGGGTGCCAAAAACATTCAGTACTTC.

CDR3 bases: TGCGCCAGCAGCACCGGAGGGAGTACGTCCTACGAGCAGTACTTC. Translation gives CASSTGGSTSYEQYF. The chain combines TRBV5-1 with TRBJ2-7, with TRBD2 as a possible D gene (6 bases). CDR1 and CDR2 from the germline V gene are SGHRS and YFSETQ. V was trimmed by 4 bases and J by 1 base, leaving 15 bases between them. The CDR3 totals 15 residues.

The table lists this clonotype with a few counts. The chain uses TRBV12-3 or TRBV12-4 and TRBJ1-3; 7 bases map to TRBD1. Trimming removed 6 bases from V and 4 bases from J; junction bases left unmatched: 3. This CDR3 spans 13 amino acids. The CDR3 region is CASRTGLGNTIYF. As DNA, the CDR3 is TGTGCCAGCAGGACAGGGTTAGGAAACACCATATATTTT.

CDR3 nucleotide sequence: TGTGCCAGCTCACCTTCGACAGGGCAAAGCTCCTACAATGAGCAGTTCTTC. Translated: CASSPSTGQSSYNEQFF. The chain couples TRBV18 to TRBJ2-1; 7 bases are a match to TRBD1. V lost 3 bases to trimming and J lost 0 bases; unmatched junction nucleotides: 8. This CDR3 comprises 17 residues. CDR1 KGHSH and CDR2 LQKENI come from the germline V gene.

There are a few counts of this clonotype. The chain employs TRBV6-1 and TRBJ2-1; tentatively, D is TRBD1 (6 bases). The germline CDR1 and CDR2 sequences are MNHNS and SASEGT. V lost 10 bases, J lost 4 bases, and 8 bases lay in between. The CDR3 contains 11 residues. The CDR3 DNA reads as TGTGCCACTGACAGGTACAATGAGCAGTTCTTC. Translation gives CATDRYNEQFF.

This clonotype has only a few counts. V gene TRBV6-5 combines with J gene TRBJ1-2; 10 bases line up with TRBD1. The V gene end was trimmed by 2 bases and the J gene end by 7 bases; junction bases not matched to a gene: 4. Germline V gives CDR1 MNHEY, CDR2 SVGAGI. This CDR3 contains 14 residues. CDR3 sequence: CASSYTGQGTGYTF. DNA for the CDR3: TGTGCCAGCAGTTACACGGGACAGGGGACTGGCTACACCTTC.

The chain recombines TRBV20-1 with TRBJ2-7; no clear D gene. Germline assignment: CDR1 DFQATT and CDR2 SNEGSKA (reference sequence). The CDR3 is 11 amino acids. Deletions cut 7 bases from V and 0 bases from J, with 7 bases between. The CDR3 sequence: CSVPRSYEQYV. CDR3 coding DNA: TGCAGTGTCCCGCGCTCCTACGAGCAGTACGTC.